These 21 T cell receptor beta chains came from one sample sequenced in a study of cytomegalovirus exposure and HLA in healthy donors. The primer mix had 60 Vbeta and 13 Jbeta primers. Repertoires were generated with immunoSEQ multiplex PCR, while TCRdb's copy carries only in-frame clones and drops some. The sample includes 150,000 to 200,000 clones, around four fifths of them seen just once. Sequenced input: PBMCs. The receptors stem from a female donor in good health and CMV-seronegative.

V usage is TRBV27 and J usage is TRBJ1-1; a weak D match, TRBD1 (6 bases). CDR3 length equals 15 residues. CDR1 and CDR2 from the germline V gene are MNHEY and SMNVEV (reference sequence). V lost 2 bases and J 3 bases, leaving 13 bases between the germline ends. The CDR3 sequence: CASSLLRGRYTEAFF. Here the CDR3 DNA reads TGTGCCAGCAGTTTACTCAGGGGCCGTTACACTGAAGCTTTCTTT.

For the CDR3, the DNA is TGTGCCAGCAGAGACAGGGCCAATCAGCCCCAGCATTTT. Its translation: CASRDRANQPQHF. This chain uses TRBV6-6 with TRBJ1-5, with 7 positions matching TRBD1. This CDR3 has 13 amino acids. V gave up 6 bases and J gave up 3 bases; unmatched junction bases: 2. Germline V gene lookup returns CDR1 MNHNY and CDR2 SVGAGI (reference sequence).

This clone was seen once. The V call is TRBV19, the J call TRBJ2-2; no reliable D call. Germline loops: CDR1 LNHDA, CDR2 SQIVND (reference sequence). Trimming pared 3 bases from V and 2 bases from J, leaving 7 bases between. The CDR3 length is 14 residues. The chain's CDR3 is CASSITANTGELFF. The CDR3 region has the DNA TGTGCCAGTAGTATTACAGCTAACACCGGGGAGCTGTTTTTT.

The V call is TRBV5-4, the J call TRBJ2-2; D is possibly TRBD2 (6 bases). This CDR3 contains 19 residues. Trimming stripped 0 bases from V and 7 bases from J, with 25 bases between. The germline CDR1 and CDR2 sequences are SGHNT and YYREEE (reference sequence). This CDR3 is CASSLAAGGPTLTGGELFF. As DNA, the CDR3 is TGTGCCAGCAGCTTGGCAGCCGGGGGACCCACCCTAACCGGCGGGGAGCTGTTTTTT.

CDR3 DNA sequence: TGTGCCAGCAGATTTGACAGGGTAGAGACCCAGTACTTC. Protein: CASRFDRVETQYF. The chain joins TRBV6-4 to TRBJ2-5; the match to TRBD1 covers 7 bases. Germline values: CDR1 MRHNA, CDR2 SNTAGT. The CDR3 is 13 residues long. Trimming removed 6 bases from V and 4 bases from J; junction bases left unmatched: 5.

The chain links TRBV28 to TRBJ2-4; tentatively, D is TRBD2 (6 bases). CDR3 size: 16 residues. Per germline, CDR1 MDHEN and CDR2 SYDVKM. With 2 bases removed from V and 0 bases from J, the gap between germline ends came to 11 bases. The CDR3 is CASSLAAGLAKNIQYF. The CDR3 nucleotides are TGTGCCAGCAGTTTAGCGGCGGGATTAGCCAAAAACATTCAGTACTTC. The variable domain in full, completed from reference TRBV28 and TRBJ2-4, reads DVKVTQSSRYLVKRTGEKVFLECVQDMDHENMFWYRQDPGLGLRLIYFSYDVKMKEKGDIPEGYSVSREKKERFSLILESASTNQTSMYLCASSLAAGLAKNIQYFGAGTRLSVL.

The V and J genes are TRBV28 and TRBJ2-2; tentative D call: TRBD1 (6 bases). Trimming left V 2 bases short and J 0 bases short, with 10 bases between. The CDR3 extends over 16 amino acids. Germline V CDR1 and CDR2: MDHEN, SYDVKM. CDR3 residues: CASSLEGETNTGELFF. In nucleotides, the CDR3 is TGTGCCAGCAGTTTAGAGGGGGAAACGAACACCGGGGAGCTGTTTTTT.

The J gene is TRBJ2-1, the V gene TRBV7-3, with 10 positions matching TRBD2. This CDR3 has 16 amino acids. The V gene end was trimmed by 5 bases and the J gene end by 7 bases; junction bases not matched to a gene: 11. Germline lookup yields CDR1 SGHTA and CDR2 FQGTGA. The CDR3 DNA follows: TGTGCCAGCAGCCGTGTCCTAAGTAGCGGGAGGAATGAGCAGTTCTTC. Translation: CASSRVLSSGRNEQFF.

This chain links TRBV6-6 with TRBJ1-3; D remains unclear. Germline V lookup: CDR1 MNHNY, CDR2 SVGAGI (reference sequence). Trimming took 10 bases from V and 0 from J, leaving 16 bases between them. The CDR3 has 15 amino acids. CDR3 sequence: CATLRAGSSGNTIYF. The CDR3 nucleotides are TGTGCCACTTTAAGGGCGGGGAGCTCTGGAAACACCATATATTTT.

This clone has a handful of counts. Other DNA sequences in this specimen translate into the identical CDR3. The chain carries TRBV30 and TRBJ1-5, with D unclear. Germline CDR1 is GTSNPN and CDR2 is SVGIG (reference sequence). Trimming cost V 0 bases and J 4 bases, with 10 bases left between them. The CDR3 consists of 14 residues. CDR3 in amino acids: CAWSVGSGNQPQHF. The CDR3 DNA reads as TGTGCCTGGAGTGTAGGGAGCGGGAATCAGCCCCAGCATTTT.

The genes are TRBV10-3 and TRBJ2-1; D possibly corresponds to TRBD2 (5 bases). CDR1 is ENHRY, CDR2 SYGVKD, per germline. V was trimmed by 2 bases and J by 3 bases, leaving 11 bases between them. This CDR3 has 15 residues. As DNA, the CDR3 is TGTGCCATCAGTGAGGATCTAGCTGGCTACAATGAGCAGTTCTTC. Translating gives CAISEDLAGYNEQFF.

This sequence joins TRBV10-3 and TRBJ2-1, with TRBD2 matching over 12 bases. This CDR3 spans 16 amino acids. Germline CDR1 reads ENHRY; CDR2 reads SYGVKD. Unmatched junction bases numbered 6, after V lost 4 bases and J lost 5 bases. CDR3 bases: TGTGCCATCAGTGGGCTACTAGCGGGGGGAAACAATGAGCAGTTCTTC. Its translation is CAISGLLAGGNNEQFF.

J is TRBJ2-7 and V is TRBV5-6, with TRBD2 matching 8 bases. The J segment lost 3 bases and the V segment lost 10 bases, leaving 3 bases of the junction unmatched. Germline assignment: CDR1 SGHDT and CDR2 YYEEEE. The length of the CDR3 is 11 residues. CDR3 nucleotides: TGTGCCTCGGCGGGGGGCTACGAGCAGTACTTC. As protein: CASAGGYEQYF.

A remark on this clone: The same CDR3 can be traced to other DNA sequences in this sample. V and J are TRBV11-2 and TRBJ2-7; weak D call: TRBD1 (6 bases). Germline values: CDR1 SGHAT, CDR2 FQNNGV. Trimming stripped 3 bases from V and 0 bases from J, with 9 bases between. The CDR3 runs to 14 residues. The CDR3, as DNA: TGTGCCAGCAGCTTGGGACATAGCTCCTACGAGCAGTACTTC. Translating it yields CASSLGHSSYEQYF.

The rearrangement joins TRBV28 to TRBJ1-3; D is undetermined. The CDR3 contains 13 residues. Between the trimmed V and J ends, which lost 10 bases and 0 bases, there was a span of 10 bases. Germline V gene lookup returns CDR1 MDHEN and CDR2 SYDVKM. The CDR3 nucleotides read TGTGCCACCCGAGGATCCTCTGGAAACACCATATATTTT. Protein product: CATRGSSGNTIYF. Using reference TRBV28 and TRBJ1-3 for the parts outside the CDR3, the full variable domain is DVKVTQSSRYLVKRTGEKVFLECVQDMDHENMFWYRQDPGLGLRLIYFSYDVKMKEKGDIPEGYSVSREKKERFSLILESASTNQTSMYLCATRGSSGNTIYFGEGSWLTVV.

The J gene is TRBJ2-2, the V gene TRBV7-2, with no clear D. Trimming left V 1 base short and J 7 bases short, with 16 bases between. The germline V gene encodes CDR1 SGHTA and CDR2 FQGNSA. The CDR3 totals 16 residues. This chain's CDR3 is CASSLVGSPEDGELFF. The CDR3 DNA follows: TGTGCCAGCAGCTTAGTGGGTAGCCCCGAGGACGGGGAGCTGTTTTTT.

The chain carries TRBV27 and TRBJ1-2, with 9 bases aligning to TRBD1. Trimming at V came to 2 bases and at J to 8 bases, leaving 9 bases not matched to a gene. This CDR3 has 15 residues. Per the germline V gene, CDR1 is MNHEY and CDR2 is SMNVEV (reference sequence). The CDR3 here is CASSLRNRGTGGYTF. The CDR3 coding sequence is TGTGCCAGCAGTTTACGGAACAGGGGGACAGGGGGCTACACCTTC.

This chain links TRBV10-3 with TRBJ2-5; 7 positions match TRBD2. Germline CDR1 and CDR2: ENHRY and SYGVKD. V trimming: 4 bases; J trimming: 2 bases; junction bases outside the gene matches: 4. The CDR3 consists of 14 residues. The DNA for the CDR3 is TGTGCCATCAGTGTGGGAGGGCCACAAGAGACCCAGTACTTC. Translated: CAISVGGPQETQYF.

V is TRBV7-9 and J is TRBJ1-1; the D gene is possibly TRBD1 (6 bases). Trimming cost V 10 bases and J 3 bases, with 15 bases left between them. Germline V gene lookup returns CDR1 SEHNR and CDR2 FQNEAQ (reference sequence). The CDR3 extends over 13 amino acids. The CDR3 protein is CATYTGRDTEAFF. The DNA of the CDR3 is TGTGCCACTTATACAGGGAGGGACACTGAAGCTTTCTTT.

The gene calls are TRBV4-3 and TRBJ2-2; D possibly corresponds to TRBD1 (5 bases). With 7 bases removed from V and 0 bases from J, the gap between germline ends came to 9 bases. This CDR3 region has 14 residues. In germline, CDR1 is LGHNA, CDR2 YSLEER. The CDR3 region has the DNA TGCGCCAGCACTCCGACAGCGAACACCGGGGAGCTGTTTTTT. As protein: CASTPTANTGELFF.

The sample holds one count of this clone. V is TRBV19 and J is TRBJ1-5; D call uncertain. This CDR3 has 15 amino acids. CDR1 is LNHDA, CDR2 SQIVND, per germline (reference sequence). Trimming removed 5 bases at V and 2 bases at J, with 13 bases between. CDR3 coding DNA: TGTGCCAGTAGTCCGCGCAGGAACGGCAATCAGCCCCAGCATTTT. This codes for CASSPRRNGNQPQHF.